This T cell receptor (beta chain) was found in a study of T cells in Graves' hyperthyroidism and ophthalmopathy. The germline CDR1 and CDR2 sequences are SGHVS and FQNEAQ. V gave up 1 base and J gave up 0 bases, with 4 bases separating them. The CDR3 consists of 14 residues. Amplification targeted TCR beta CDR3 regions from RNA transcripts. An initial round of RT-PCR targeting the TCR CDR3 relied on the HTBI primer set. TCRdb fed the multiplex PCR reads into MiXCR, producing one record per CDR3 protein. The data show approximately 400,000 distinct CDR3 sequences, with 15% to 18% seen just once and approximately 14% held by the top ten. This clonotype was seen at least ten times.

The rearrangement links TRBV7-8 to TRBJ1-3; no clear D gene. The clonotype comes from a woman aged 18-35 years with Graves' hyperthyroidism. Specimen: blood. This CDR3 is CASSLGGSGNTIYF. The CDR3, as DNA: TGTGCCAGCAGCTTAGGGGGCTCTGGAAACACCATATATTTT.